Only one count was recorded for the clone carrying this T cell receptor (beta chain). These data originate in a study of blood T cell repertoires in COVID-19. Clones were read by immunoSEQ multiplex PCR, and TCRdb kept only the in-frame ones, dropping some. The sample gives around 140,000 clones, roughly 84% of which show up once; roughly 10% is in the top ten. Source material: peripheral blood. The receptor was isolated from a man in his 60s with active or convalescent COVID-19.

The CDR3 here is CASSVGYREGYTF. The DNA for the CDR3 is TGTGCCAGCAGCGTAGGGTACAGGGAAGGCTACACCTTC. The chain couples TRBV14 to TRBJ1-2, with D tentatively TRBD1 (6 bases). CDR1 is SGHDN and CDR2 is FVKESK in the germline V gene. V was clipped by 5 bases and J by 8 bases, with 15 bases between them. This CDR3 is 13 amino acids long.